This T cell receptor beta chain was sequenced for a study of CD8+ T cells in alopecia areata. Study outcomes and limitations: Patients shared TCRs less clearly than mice did, possibly owing to HLA. Sequencing of scalp samples also includes resident alphabeta T cells from normal skin.

Reverse transcribed after extraction, RNA yielded cDNA as the sequencing template. TCRdb keeps only in-frame clones here, not all; method: immunoSEQ multiplex PCR. The specimen has approximately 280,000 clones, none found just once. The CDR3 is 15 amino acids. Germline V gives CDR1 FNHDT, CDR2 SITEND (reference sequence). The J segment lost 8 bases and the V segment lost 2 bases, leaving 5 bases of the junction unmatched. Details on this clone: Its antigen is not identified. Gene names are the mouse ones. Sequencing ends 3 residues short of the CDR3 end; the germline J gene provides the rest.

Combined cutaneous lymph node cells underwent sorting by CD4, CD8alpha, NKG2D, NKG2ACE and additional markers. The receptor was derived from a C3H/HeJ mouse with alopecia areata. The strain's MHC: H2-k. The sequencing sample was made of CD4+ T cells sorted from a lymph node. The chain joins TRBV19 to TRBJ1-6, with TRBD1 matching over 9 bases. TRBJ1-6 is classed as an ORF, of uncertain function. CDR3 DNA (partial): TGTGCCAGCAGTATCGGCGACAGGGGGGATTCGCCC. Translated: CASSIGDRGDSP. In full, the CDR3 is CASSIGDRGDSPLYF.